A selection of T cell receptor beta chains follows, all from one sample in a study of blood T cell repertoires in COVID-19. Clones were sequenced by immunoSEQ multiplex PCR, and TCRdb holds only the in-frame ones, with some missing. This sample has some 290,000 clones, with 88% found just once. The sequencing sample was made of peripheral blood. The receptor set was obtained from a woman in her thirties with COVID-19, enrolled during active disease. Each CDR3 is given with its conserved first and last residue. D genes are given only for firm matches.

v_call: TRBV9; j_call: TRBJ2-7; d_call: .; cdr3_aa: CASSAFAGGSYEQYF
v_call: TRBV7-9; j_call: TRBJ1-3; d_call: .; cdr3_aa: CASSFSRSVGNTIYF
v_call: TRBV5-1; j_call: TRBJ2-3; d_call: TRBD2; cdr3_aa: CASSFPSGSVEDTQYF
v_call: TRBV24-1; j_call: TRBJ2-3; d_call: TRBD2; cdr3_aa: CATGLAGSTDTQYF
v_call: TRBV4-3; j_call: TRBJ2-2; d_call: TRBD2; cdr3_aa: CASGAGGPYTGELFF
v_call: TRBV4-3; j_call: TRBJ2-1; d_call: TRBD2; cdr3_aa: CASSQDTKLAGGDYNEQFF
v_call: TRBV28; j_call: TRBJ2-5; d_call: .; cdr3_aa: CASSIVNQGETQYF
v_call: TRBV10-3; j_call: TRBJ1-1; d_call: TRBD1; cdr3_aa: CAISESIMGTGEAFF
v_call: TRBV28; j_call: TRBJ2-6; d_call: .; cdr3_aa: CATWGVGSGANVLTF
v_call: TRBV6-5; j_call: TRBJ2-7; d_call: TRBD2; cdr3_aa: CASSPAGTSSYEQYF
v_call: TRBV4-3; j_call: TRBJ1-1; d_call: .; cdr3_aa: CASSQVGTHTEAFF
v_call: TRBV24-1; j_call: TRBJ1-5; d_call: TRBD1; cdr3_aa: CATSDSTGSPNQPQHF
v_call: TRBV7-9; j_call: TRBJ1-3; d_call: .; cdr3_aa: CASSDRGNTIYF
v_call: TRBV7-6; j_call: TRBJ2-1; d_call: .; cdr3_aa: CASSPSLAPSSYNEQFF
v_call: TRBV28; j_call: TRBJ1-2; d_call: .; cdr3_aa: CASSPRLVSYGYTF
v_call: TRBV29-1; j_call: TRBJ2-1; d_call: .; cdr3_aa: CSGHGGNEQFF
v_call: TRBV6-5; j_call: TRBJ1-1; d_call: TRBD1; cdr3_aa: CASSFLGQSTEAFF
v_call: TRBV2; j_call: TRBJ1-6; d_call: .; cdr3_aa: CASSEVVGGSPLHF
v_call: TRBV3-1/TRBV3-2; j_call: TRBJ2-3; d_call: TRBD2; cdr3_aa: CASRESERDSDTQYF
v_call: TRBV3-1/TRBV3-2; j_call: TRBJ2-2; d_call: .; cdr3_aa: CASSQATGELFF
v_call: TRBV5-6; j_call: TRBJ2-7; d_call: .; cdr3_aa: CASSTGRRERYEQYF
v_call: TRBV6-6; j_call: TRBJ2-7; d_call: TRBD1; cdr3_aa: CASSYRQGEEQYF
v_call: TRBV7-8; j_call: TRBJ2-7; d_call: .; cdr3_aa: CASSPRDEQYF
v_call: TRBV21-1; j_call: TRBJ1-5; d_call: .; cdr3_aa: CASSKMVRGIRNQPQHF
v_call: TRBV4-1; j_call: TRBJ1-5; d_call: .; cdr3_aa: CASSQDGRKVQPQHF
v_call: TRBV9; j_call: TRBJ2-1; d_call: TRBD2; cdr3_aa: CASSSSGSGSYNEQFF
v_call: TRBV5-4; j_call: TRBJ1-4; d_call: .; cdr3_aa: CASSLVRGGKLFF
v_call: TRBV11-1; j_call: TRBJ2-2; d_call: TRBD1; cdr3_aa: CASSRTGDTGELFF
v_call: TRBV7-3; j_call: TRBJ2-2; d_call: .; cdr3_aa: CASSAAGGIYGGELFF
v_call: TRBV9; j_call: TRBJ2-6; d_call: .; cdr3_aa: CASSVAPGANVLTF
v_call: TRBV10-1; j_call: TRBJ2-1; d_call: TRBD2; cdr3_aa: CASSDQLAGAYNEQFF
v_call: TRBV4-2; j_call: TRBJ2-7; d_call: TRBD1; cdr3_aa: CASSQDTGGTYEQYF
v_call: TRBV7-3; j_call: TRBJ2-3; d_call: .; cdr3_aa: CASSLSRLSRGDTQYF
v_call: TRBV9; j_call: TRBJ2-3; d_call: TRBD2; cdr3_aa: CASSVVSGSSTDTQYF
v_call: TRBV9; j_call: TRBJ2-1; d_call: TRBD2; cdr3_aa: CASSVSAGVLTEQFF
v_call: TRBV28; j_call: TRBJ1-2; d_call: TRBD1; cdr3_aa: CASRWTGEGYGYTF
v_call: TRBV2; j_call: TRBJ1-5; d_call: TRBD1; cdr3_aa: CASMLTGGADQPQHF
v_call: TRBV7-9; j_call: TRBJ2-7; d_call: .; cdr3_aa: CASSQGLYEQYF
v_call: TRBV28; j_call: TRBJ2-7; d_call: .; cdr3_aa: CASSLVKGGYEQYF
v_call: TRBV5-1; j_call: TRBJ2-2; d_call: .; cdr3_aa: CASRKVGEGELFF
v_call: TRBV3-1/TRBV3-2; j_call: TRBJ2-7; d_call: .; cdr3_aa: CASSHGVRDFYYEQYF
v_call: TRBV4-1; j_call: TRBJ2-7; d_call: TRBD1; cdr3_aa: CASSLTGDYEQYF
v_call: TRBV7-6; j_call: TRBJ2-5; d_call: .; cdr3_aa: CASSPRDSHPVQETQYF
v_call: TRBV5-1; j_call: TRBJ2-5; d_call: TRBD2; cdr3_aa: CASSLSGTNSETQYF
v_call: TRBV5-8; j_call: TRBJ1-6; d_call: TRBD1; cdr3_aa: CASSLVGRQGSSPLHF
v_call: TRBV27; j_call: TRBJ2-7; d_call: .; cdr3_aa: CASSLLAGKGEQYF
v_call: TRBV4-3; j_call: TRBJ1-2; d_call: TRBD1; cdr3_aa: CASSQDYETGGYGYTF
v_call: TRBV5-4; j_call: TRBJ2-1; d_call: TRBD2; cdr3_aa: CASSLSGVSSYNEQFF
v_call: TRBV30; j_call: TRBJ2-7; d_call: .; cdr3_aa: CAWSQGYEQYF
v_call: TRBV18; j_call: TRBJ1-4; d_call: .; cdr3_aa: CASSPVGEKLFF
v_call: TRBV15; j_call: TRBJ2-7; d_call: .; cdr3_aa: CATSRLQVSGEQYF
v_call: TRBV21-1; j_call: TRBJ2-3; d_call: .; cdr3_aa: CASSTQGPSTDTQYF
v_call: TRBV9; j_call: TRBJ2-1; d_call: .; cdr3_aa: CASSVLPDNEQFF